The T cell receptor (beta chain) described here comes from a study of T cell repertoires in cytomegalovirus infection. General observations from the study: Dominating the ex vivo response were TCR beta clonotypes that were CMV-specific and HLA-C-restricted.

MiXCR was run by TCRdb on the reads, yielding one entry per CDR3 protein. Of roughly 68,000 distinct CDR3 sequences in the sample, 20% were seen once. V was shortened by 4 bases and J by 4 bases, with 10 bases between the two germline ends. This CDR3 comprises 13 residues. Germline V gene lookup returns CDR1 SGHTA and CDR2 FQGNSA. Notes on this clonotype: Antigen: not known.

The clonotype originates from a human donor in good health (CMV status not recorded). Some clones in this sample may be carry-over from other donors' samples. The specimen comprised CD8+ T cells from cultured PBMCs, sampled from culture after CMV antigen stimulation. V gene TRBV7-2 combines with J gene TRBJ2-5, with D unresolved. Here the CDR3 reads CASSSQNSETQYF. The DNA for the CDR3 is TGTGCCAGCAGCTCCCAAAACTCAGAGACCCAGTACTTC.